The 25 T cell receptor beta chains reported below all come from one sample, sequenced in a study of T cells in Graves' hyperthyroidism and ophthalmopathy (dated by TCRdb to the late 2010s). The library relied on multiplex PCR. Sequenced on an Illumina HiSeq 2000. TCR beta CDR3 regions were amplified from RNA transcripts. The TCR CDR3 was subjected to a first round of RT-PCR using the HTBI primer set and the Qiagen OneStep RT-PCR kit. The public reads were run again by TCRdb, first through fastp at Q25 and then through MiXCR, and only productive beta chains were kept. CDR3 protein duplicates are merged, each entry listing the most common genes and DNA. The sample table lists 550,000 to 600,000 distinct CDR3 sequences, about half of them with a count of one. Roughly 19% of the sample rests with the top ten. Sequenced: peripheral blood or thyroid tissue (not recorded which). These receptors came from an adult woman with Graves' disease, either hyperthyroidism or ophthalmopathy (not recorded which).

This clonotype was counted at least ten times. The DNA of the CDR3 is TGTGCCACCAGCTCTATTGAGTCTAGCGGGTTTGCCGGGGAGCTGTTTTTT. Its protein product is CATSSIESSGFAGELFF. V is TRBV15 and J is TRBJ2-2; 8 bases map to TRBD2. The CDR3 loop spans 17 amino acids. Germline CDR1 is LNHNV and CDR2 is YYDKDF (reference sequence). The V segment lost 5 bases and the J segment 6 bases; nucleotides outside the gene matches: 14.

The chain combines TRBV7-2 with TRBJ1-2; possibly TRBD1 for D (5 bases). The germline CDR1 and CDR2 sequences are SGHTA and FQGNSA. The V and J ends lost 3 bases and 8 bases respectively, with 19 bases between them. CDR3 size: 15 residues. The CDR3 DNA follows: TGTGCCAGCAGCTTGACAGTGCACGTCTGGGGAGGCTACACCTTC. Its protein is CASSLTVHVWGGYTF.

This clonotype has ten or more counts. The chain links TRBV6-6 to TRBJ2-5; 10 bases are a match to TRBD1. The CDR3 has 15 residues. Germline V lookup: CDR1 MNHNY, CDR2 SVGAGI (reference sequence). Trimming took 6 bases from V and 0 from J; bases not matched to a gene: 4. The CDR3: CASSDRGQNQETQYF. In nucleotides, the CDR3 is TGTGCCAGCAGCGACAGGGGGCAAAACCAAGAGACCCAGTACTTC.

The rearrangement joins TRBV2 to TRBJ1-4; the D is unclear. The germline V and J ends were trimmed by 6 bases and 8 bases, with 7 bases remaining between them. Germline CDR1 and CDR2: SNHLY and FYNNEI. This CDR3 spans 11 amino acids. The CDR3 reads CASSGQEKLFF. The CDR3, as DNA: TGTGCCAGCAGCGGTCAGGAAAAACTGTTTTTT.

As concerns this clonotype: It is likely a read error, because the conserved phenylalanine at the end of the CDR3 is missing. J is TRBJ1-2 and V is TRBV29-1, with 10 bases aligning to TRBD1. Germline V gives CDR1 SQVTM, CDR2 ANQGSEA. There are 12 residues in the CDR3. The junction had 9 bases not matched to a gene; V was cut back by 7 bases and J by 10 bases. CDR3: CSAGTGVLVYTL. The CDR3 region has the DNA TGCAGCGCAGGGACAGGGGTTTTGGTCTACACCCTC.

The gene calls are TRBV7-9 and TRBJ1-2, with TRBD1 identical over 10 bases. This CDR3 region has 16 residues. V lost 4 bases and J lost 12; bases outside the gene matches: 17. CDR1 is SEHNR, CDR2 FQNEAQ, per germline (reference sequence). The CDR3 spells CASSSGTGDPHSGNTF. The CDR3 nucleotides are TGTGCCAGCAGCTCCGGGACAGGGGACCCCCACTCTGGAAACACCTTC.

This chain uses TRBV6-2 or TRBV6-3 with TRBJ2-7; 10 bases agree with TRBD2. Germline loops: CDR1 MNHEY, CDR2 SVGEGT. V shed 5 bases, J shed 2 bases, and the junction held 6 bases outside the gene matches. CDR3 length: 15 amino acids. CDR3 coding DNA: TGTGCCAGCAGTAACCCGGGACTAGCGCCCTACGAGCAGTACTTC. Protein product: CASSNPGLAPYEQYF.

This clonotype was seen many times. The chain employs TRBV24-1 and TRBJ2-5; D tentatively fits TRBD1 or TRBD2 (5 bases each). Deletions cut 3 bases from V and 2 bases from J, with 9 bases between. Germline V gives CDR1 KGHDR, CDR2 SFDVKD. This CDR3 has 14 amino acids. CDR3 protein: CATSDGTVQETQYF. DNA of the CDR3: TGTGCCACCAGTGATGGGACGGTACAAGAGACCCAGTACTTC.

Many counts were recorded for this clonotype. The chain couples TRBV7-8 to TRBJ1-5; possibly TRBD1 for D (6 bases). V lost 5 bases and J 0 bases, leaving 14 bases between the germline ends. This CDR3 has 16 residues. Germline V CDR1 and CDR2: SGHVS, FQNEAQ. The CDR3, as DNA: TGTGCCAGCAGCCCCAGGGACATCCCTAGCAATCAGCCCCAGCATTTT. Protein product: CASSPRDIPSNQPQHF.

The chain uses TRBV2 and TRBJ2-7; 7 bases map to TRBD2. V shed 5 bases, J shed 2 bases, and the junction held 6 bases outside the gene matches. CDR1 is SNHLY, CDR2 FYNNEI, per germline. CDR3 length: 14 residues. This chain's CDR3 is CASSPDGLAYEQYF. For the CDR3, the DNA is TGTGCCAGCAGTCCCGATGGACTAGCCTACGAGCAGTACTTC.

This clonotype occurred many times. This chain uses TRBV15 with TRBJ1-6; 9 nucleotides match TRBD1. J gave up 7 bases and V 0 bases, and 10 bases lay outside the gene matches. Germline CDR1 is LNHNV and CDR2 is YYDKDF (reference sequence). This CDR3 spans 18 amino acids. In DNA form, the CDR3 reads TGTGCCACCAGCAGAGATGCTACGGGACAGGGACGGAATTCACCCCTCCACTTT. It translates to CATSRDATGQGRNSPLHF.

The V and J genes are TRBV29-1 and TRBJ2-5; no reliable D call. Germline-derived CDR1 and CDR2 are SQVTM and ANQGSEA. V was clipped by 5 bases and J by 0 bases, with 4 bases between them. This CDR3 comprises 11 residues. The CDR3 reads CSVLDQETQYF. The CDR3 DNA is TGCAGCGTTTTAGACCAAGAGACCCAGTACTTC.

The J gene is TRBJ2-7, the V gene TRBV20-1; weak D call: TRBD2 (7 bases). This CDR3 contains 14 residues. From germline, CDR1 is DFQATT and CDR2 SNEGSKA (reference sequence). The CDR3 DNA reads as TGCAGCGCGACACTAGGGGGGGGGCCCTACGAGCAGTACTTC. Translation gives CSATLGGGPYEQYF.

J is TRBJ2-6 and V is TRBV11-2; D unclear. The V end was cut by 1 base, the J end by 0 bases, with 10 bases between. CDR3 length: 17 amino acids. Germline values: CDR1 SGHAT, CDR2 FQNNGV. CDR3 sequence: CASSLVARLSGANVLTF. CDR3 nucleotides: TGTGCCAGCAGCTTAGTGGCCAGACTCTCTGGGGCCAACGTCCTGACTTTC.

CDR3 coding DNA: TGTGCCAGCAGCTTAGCCGGGGGCGAAGGCACTGAAGCTTTCTTT. It specifies CASSLAGGEGTEAFF. V and J are TRBV7-6 and TRBJ1-1, with D tentatively TRBD1 (6 bases). The germline V gene encodes CDR1 SGHVS and CDR2 FNYEAQ. The ends were cut back, 0 bases at V and 4 bases at J, with 12 bases in the middle. CDR3 size: 15 residues. Filled out from reference TRBV7-6 and TRBJ1-1, the complete variable domain reads GAGVSQSPRYKVTKRGQDVALRCDPISGHVSLYWYRQALGQGPEFLTYFNYEAQQDKSGLPNDRFSAERPEGSISTLTIQRTEQRDSAMYRCASSLAGGEGTEAFFGQGTRLTVV.

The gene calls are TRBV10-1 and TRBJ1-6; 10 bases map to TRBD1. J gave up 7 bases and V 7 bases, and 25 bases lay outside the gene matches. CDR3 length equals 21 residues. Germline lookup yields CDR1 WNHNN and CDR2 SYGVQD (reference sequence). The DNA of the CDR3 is TGCGCCAGCACACGAAGTCGGCCCCGGGACAGGGGCAGGGGAGAGAATTCACCCCTCCACTTT. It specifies CASTRSRPRDRGRGENSPLHF.

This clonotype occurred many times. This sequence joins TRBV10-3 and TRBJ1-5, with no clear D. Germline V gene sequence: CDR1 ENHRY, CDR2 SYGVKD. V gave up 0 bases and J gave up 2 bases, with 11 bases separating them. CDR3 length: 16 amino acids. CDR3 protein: CAISESAGFGNQPQHF. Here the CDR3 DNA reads TGTGCCATCAGTGAGTCCGCGGGGTTTGGCAATCAGCCCCAGCATTTT.

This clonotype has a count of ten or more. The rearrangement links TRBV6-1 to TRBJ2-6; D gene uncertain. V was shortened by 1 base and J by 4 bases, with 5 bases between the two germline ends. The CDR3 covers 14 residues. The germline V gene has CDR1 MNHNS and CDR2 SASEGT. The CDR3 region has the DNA TGTGCCAGCAGTGAAGGGTGGGGGGCCAACGTCCTGACTTTC. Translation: CASSEGWGANVLTF.

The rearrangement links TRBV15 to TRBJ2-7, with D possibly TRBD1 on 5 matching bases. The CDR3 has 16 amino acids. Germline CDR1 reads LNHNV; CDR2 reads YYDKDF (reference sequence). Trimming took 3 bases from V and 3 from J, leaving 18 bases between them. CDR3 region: CATSSQGAADSYEQYF. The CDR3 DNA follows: TGTGCCACCAGCAGCCAAGGGGCGGCGGATAGCTACGAGCAGTACTTC.

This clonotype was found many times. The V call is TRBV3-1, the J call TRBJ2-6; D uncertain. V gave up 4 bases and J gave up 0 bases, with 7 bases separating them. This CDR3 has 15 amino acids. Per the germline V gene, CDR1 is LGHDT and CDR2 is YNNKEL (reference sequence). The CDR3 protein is CASSLFVSGANVLTF. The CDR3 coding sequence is TGTGCCAGCAGCCTATTCGTCTCTGGGGCCAACGTCCTGACTTTC.

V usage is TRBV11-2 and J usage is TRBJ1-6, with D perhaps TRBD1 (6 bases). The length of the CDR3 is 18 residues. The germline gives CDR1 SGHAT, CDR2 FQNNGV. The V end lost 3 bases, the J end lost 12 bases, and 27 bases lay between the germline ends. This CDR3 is CASSFLGGLYLQGLPLHF. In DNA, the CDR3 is TGTGCCAGCAGCTTTTTGGGGGGGCTATACCTGCAGGGTTTACCCCTCCACTTT. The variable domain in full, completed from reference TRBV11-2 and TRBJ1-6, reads EAGVAQSPRYKIIEKRQSVAFWCNPISGHATLYWYQQILGQGPKLLIQFQNNGVVDDSQLPKDRFSAERLKGVDSTLKIQPAKLEDSAVYLCASSFLGGLYLQGLPLHFGNGTRLTVT.

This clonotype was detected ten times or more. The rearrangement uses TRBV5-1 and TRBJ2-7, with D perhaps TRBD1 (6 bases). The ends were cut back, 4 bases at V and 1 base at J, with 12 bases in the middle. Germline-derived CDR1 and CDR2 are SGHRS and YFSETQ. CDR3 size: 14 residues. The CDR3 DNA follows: TGCGCCAGCAGCCAGGGGACCGCTTCCTACGAGCAGTACTTC. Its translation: CASSQGTASYEQYF.

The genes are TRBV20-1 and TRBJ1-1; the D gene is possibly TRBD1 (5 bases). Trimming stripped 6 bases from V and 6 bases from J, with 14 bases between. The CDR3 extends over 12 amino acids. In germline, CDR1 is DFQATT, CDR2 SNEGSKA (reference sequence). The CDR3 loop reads CSAAQGDAEAFF. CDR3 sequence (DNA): TGCAGTGCCGCGCAAGGGGATGCTGAAGCTTTCTTT.

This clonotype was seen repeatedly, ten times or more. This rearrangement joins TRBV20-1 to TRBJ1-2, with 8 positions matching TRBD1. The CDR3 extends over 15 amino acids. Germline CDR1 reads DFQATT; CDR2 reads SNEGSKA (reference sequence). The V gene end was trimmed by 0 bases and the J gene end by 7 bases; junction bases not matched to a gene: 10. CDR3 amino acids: CSARDPEQGAVGYTF. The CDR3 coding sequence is TGCAGTGCTAGAGACCCTGAGCAGGGGGCGGTTGGCTACACCTTC.

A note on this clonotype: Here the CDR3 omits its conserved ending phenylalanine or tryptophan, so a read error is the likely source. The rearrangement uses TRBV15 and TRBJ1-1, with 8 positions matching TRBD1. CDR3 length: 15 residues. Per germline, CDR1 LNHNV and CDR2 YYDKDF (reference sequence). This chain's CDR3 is CATSRAGDRRTEAFS. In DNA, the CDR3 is TGCGCCACCAGCAGAGCAGGGGACAGGAGGACTGAAGCTTTCTCT.